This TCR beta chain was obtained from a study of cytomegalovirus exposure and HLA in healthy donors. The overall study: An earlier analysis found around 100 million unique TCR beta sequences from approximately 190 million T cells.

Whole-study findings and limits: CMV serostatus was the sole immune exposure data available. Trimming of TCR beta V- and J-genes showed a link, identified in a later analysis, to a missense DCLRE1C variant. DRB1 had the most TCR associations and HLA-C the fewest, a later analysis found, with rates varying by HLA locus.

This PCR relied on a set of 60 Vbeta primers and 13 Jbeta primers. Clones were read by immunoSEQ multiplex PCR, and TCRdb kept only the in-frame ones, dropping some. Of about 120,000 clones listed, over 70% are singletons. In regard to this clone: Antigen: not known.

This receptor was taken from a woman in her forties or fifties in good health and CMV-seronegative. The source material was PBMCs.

CDR3 region: CASSIGGEVQFF. CDR3 bases: TGTGCCAGTAGTATAGGAGGAGAGGTGCAGTTCTTC. The chain is built from TRBV19 and TRBJ2-1; unclear D gene. CDR1 LNHDA and CDR2 SQIVND come from the germline V gene (reference sequence). The CDR3 runs 12 residues. Trimming cost V 1 base and J 12 bases, with 10 bases left between them.